A single sample is the source of the 21 T cell receptor beta chains below, sequenced in a study of blood T cell repertoires in COVID-19. Here immunoSEQ multiplex PCR was the method, and the copy in TCRdb shows in-frame clones only, minus some. This table has 200,000 to 250,000 clones, roughly 91% appearing once. The material sequenced was PBMCs or T cells enriched from blood (not recorded which). Receptors were obtained from a woman under 40 who had recovered from COVID-19.

This chain joins TRBV19 and TRBJ1-1, with TRBD1 matching over 7 bases. This CDR3 contains 15 residues. Germline loops: CDR1 LNHDA, CDR2 SQIVND (reference sequence). V shed 7 bases, J shed 1 base, and the junction held 9 bases outside the gene matches. The CDR3 nucleotides are TGTGCCAGTACCCCCCGGACAGGAACGAACACTGAAGCTTTCTTT. Encoded protein: CASTPRTGTNTEAFF.

The chain is built from TRBV11-1 and TRBJ1-1; D uncertain. Germline-derived CDR1 and CDR2 are SGHAT and FQDESV (reference sequence). There are 13 residues in the CDR3. Deletions cut 5 bases from V and 2 bases from J, with 9 bases between. This CDR3 reads CASSITLNTEAFF. CDR3 DNA sequence: TGTGCCAGCAGCATTACACTAAACACTGAAGCTTTCTTT. Full variable domain (remainder filled in from reference TRBV11-1 and TRBJ1-1): EAEVAQSPRYKITEKSQAVAFWCDPISGHATLYWYRQILGQGPELLVQFQDESVVDDSQLPKDRFSAERLKGVDSTLKIQPAELGDSAMYLCASSITLNTEAFFGQGTRLTVV.

CDR3: CASSVKSGRAQGEQFF. The CDR3 DNA reads as TGTGCCAGCAGCGTTAAAAGCGGGAGGGCCCAGGGGGAGCAGTTCTTC. V is TRBV7-2 and J is TRBJ2-1; 10 bases are a match to TRBD2. With 5 bases clipped from V and 10 bases from J, the junction kept 14 bases outside the gene matches. CDR3 size: 16 residues. Germline V gene sequence: CDR1 SGHTA, CDR2 FQGNSA.

This rearrangement joins TRBV24-1 to TRBJ2-5; the D gene is possibly TRBD1 (5 bases). Germline V gene lookup returns CDR1 KGHDR and CDR2 SFDVKD. The CDR3 runs 15 residues. V gave up 2 bases and J gave up 2 bases, with 11 bases separating them. Here the CDR3 DNA reads TGTGCCACCAGTGATTCAGGGAAAGGGCAAGAGACCCAGTACTTC. Its translation: CATSDSGKGQETQYF.

The V and J genes are TRBV27 and TRBJ1-1; D possibly corresponds to TRBD1 (6 bases). Germline CDR1 is MNHEY and CDR2 is SMNVEV (reference sequence). The CDR3 is 14 amino acids. Trimming pared 2 bases from V and 2 bases from J, leaving 9 bases between. CDR3 DNA: TGTGCCAGCAGTTTAATGGGGGCTAACACTGAAGCTTTCTTT. Protein: CASSLMGANTEAFF.

This sequence joins TRBV30 and TRBJ2-1; 9 positions agree with TRBD1. Germline V gene lookup returns CDR1 GTSNPN and CDR2 SVGIG (reference sequence). J was trimmed by 3 bases and V by 5 bases; bases with no gene match: 5. The CDR3 contains 14 residues. CDR3 bases: TGTGCCTGGTCAGCGGGACAGGGCTACAATGAGCAGTTCTTC. Translating gives CAWSAGQGYNEQFF.

The rearrangement joins TRBV2 to TRBJ2-7, with D possibly being TRBD1 (6 bases). With 6 bases removed from V and 2 bases from J, the gap between germline ends came to 14 bases. CDR1 is SNHLY, CDR2 FYNNEI, per germline. This CDR3 region has 14 residues. The chain's CDR3 is CASSPLGTTYEQYF. Written as DNA, the CDR3 is TGTGCCAGCAGCCCCCTGGGGACAACCTACGAGCAGTACTTC.

The sample holds one count of this clone. Other DNA sequences in the same sample also yield this CDR3. This chain connects TRBV28 to TRBJ1-1, with D possibly TRBD1 on 5 matching bases. V was trimmed by 6 bases and J by 1 base, leaving 6 bases between them. Germline V gives CDR1 MDHEN, CDR2 SYDVKM. The CDR3 consists of 12 residues. DNA of the CDR3: TGTGCCAGCAGCACAGGGAACACTGAAGCTTTCTTT. Protein sequence: CASSTGNTEAFF.

The rearrangement uses TRBV11-2 and TRBJ1-2; unclear D gene. The CDR3 is made up of 15 amino acids. The germline V gene encodes CDR1 SGHAT and CDR2 FQNNGV. The V and J ends lost 1 base and 3 bases respectively, with 12 bases between them. The CDR3 region is CASSLAGLRHYGYTF. Written as DNA, the CDR3 is TGTGCCAGCAGCTTAGCTGGACTTAGGCACTATGGCTACACCTTC.

The chain is built from TRBV6-4 and TRBJ2-1, with 9 bases fitting TRBD2. This CDR3 region has 15 residues. Germline trimming cut 9 bases from V and 4 bases from J; bases unmatched to any gene: 10. Germline CDR1 MRHNA, CDR2 SNTAGT. CDR3 bases: TGTGCCAGGCCTCGGAGCGGGGGGCTTTACAATGAGCAGTTCTTC. Translation gives CARPRSGGLYNEQFF.

The chain carries TRBV5-4 and TRBJ2-3; weak D call: TRBD2 (5 bases). The CDR3 extends over 14 amino acids. CDR1 and CDR2 from the germline V gene are SGHNT and YYREEE (reference sequence). Trimming stripped 0 bases from V and 6 bases from J, with 11 bases between. The CDR3 region is CASSLGRVSDTQYF. Here the CDR3 DNA reads TGTGCCAGCAGCTTGGGGCGGGTGAGCGATACGCAGTATTTT.

The chain employs TRBV29-1 and TRBJ1-1, with D perhaps TRBD1 (6 bases). With 4 bases removed from V and 4 bases from J, the gap between germline ends came to 13 bases. The CDR3 has 13 amino acids. Per germline, CDR1 SQVTM and CDR2 ANQGSEA. The CDR3 DNA reads TGCAGCGTTGTCAGGGGCGGCGGCACTGAAGCTTTCTTT. This encodes CSVVRGGGTEAFF.

The DNA of the CDR3 is TGTGCCAGCAGTTTAGGACAGGGCAGATATAGCAATCAGCCCCAGCATTTT. It codes for CASSLGQGRYSNQPQHF. The chain combines TRBV28 with TRBJ1-5; 8 bases are shared with TRBD1. Germline values: CDR1 MDHEN, CDR2 SYDVKM. Unmatched junction bases numbered 6, after V lost 2 bases and J lost 0 bases. This CDR3 region has 17 residues. Supplemented by reference TRBV28 and TRBJ1-5, the full variable domain reads DVKVTQSSRYLVKRTGEKVFLECVQDMDHENMFWYRQDPGLGLRLIYFSYDVKMKEKGDIPEGYSVSREKKERFSLILESASTNQTSMYLCASSLGQGRYSNQPQHFGDGTRLSIL.

Here the CDR3 reads CASSVVRSSTNYGYTF. The CDR3 DNA is TGTGCCAGCAGCGTAGTCCGGAGCTCAACTAACTATGGCTACACCTTC. V gene TRBV7-2 combines with J gene TRBJ1-2; D remains unclear. Trimming removed 5 bases from V and 0 bases from J, with 16 bases in between. CDR1 is SGHTA, CDR2 FQGNSA, per germline. The CDR3 loop spans 16 amino acids.

This clone was counted only a few times. V gene TRBV20-1 combines with J gene TRBJ1-3; D not resolved. Germline V gives CDR1 DFQATT, CDR2 SNEGSKA (reference sequence). Between the trimmed V and J ends, which lost 4 bases and 5 bases, there was a span of 6 bases. The length of the CDR3 is 11 residues. CDR3 nucleotides: TGCAGTGCTACCTTAAGAAACACCATATATTTT. The encoded protein is CSATLRNTIYF.

The J gene is TRBJ2-7, the V gene TRBV10-1; TRBD2 is a possible D gene (7 bases). V lost 8 bases, J lost 0 bases, and 20 bases lay in between. CDR1 and CDR2 from the germline V gene are WNHNN and SYGVQD (reference sequence). This CDR3 spans 16 amino acids. CDR3 in DNA: TGCGCCAGCGGGGGGGGGCTGGAGAGGGACTCCTACGAGCAGTACTTC. Translating gives CASGGGLERDSYEQYF.

The rearrangement links TRBV7-2 to TRBJ2-2; maybe TRBD2 (5 bases). Germline CDR1 is SGHTA and CDR2 is FQGNSA. Trimming took 3 bases from V and 0 from J, leaving 11 bases between them. CDR3 length: 16 residues. The CDR3 DNA follows: TGTGCCAGCAGCTTCCTGGAGGTGGCGAACACCGGGGAGCTGTTTTTT. Amino acid sequence: CASSFLEVANTGELFF.

The chain employs TRBV19 and TRBJ1-1; 9 bases map to TRBD1. Per germline, CDR1 LNHDA and CDR2 SQIVND (reference sequence). The CDR3 totals 13 residues. The trim removed 0 bases at V and 9 bases at J, leaving 2 bases unmatched. The CDR3 region is CASSIEGQGQAFF. The DNA of the CDR3 is TGTGCCAGTAGTATAGAGGGACAGGGACAAGCTTTCTTT.

The chain joins TRBV7-8 to TRBJ1-2, with 7 bases identical to TRBD1. Trimming took 5 bases from V and 3 from J; bases not matched to a gene: 6. The CDR3 has 14 amino acids. Germline V gene data show CDR1 as SGHVS and CDR2 as FQNEAQ. CDR3 amino acids: CASSPRDSDYGYTF. In DNA, the CDR3 is TGTGCCAGCAGCCCGCGGGACAGTGACTATGGCTACACCTTC.

The chain has TRBV6-2 or TRBV6-3 and TRBJ2-1; no clear D gene. Germline-derived CDR1 and CDR2 are MNHEY and SVGEGT. This CDR3 comprises 12 residues. Trimming pared 4 bases from V and 8 bases from J, leaving 9 bases between. Here the CDR3 reads CASSSLLDEQFF. The DNA for the CDR3 is TGTGCCAGCAGTTCCCTCCTCGATGAGCAGTTCTTC.

This sequence joins TRBV24-1 and TRBJ2-1, with D possibly being TRBD1 (5 bases). This CDR3 region has 14 residues. V gave up 5 bases and J gave up 6 bases, with 13 bases separating them. Germline lookup yields CDR1 KGHDR and CDR2 SFDVKD. The CDR3 here is CATSGDRGANEQFF. The CDR3 DNA reads as TGTGCCACCAGTGGTGACAGAGGCGCCAATGAGCAGTTCTTC.